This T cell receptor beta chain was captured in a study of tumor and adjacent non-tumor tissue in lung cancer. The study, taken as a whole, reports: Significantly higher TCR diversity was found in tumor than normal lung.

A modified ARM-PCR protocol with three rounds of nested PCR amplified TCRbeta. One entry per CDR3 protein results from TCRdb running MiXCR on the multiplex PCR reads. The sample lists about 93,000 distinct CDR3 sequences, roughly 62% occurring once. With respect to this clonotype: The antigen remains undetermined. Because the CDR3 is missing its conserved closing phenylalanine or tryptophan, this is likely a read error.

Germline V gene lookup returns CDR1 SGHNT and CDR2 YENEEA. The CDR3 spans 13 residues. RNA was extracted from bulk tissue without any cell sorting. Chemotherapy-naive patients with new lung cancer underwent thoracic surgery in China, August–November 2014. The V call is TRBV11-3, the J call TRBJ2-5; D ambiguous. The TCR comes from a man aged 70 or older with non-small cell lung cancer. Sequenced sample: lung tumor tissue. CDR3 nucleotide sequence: TGTACCAACAGCCCAGGCTTGGGAGAGACCCAGTACCTC. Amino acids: CTNSPGLGETQYL.